Listed below are T cell receptor beta chains from one sample, sequenced in a study of blood T cell repertoires in COVID-19. Sequenced by immunoSEQ multiplex PCR; TCRdb stores in-frame clones only, minus some. The sample yields hundreds of thousands of clones, around nine tenths seen once. Material for sequencing was peripheral blood. The receptors derive from a man aged 65 to 85 with acute or convalescent COVID-19. The CDR3 runs from the conserved cysteine through the conserved F or W. A D gene is named only where the DNA matches it firmly. The size field is filled for only some rows; it gives once, few, many or a size class.

. | TRBJ1-2 | TRBV9 | . | TGTGCCAGCAGCGTATCTCCCCGGGTGAGGGATGGCTACACCTTC | CASSVSPRVRDGYTF
. | TRBJ1-1 | TRBV10-3 | once | TGTGCCATCAGTGACAGGGACACTGAAGCTTTCTTT | CAISDRDTEAFF
. | TRBJ1-2 | TRBV28 | few | TGTGCCAGCAGTCCAATTTCCCCAAATGGCTACACCTTC | CASSPISPNGYTF
. | TRBJ1-1 | TRBV19 | . | TGTGCCAGTAGTATCGGCGACAGGAACACTGAAGCTTTCTTT | CASSIGDRNTEAFF
TRBD2 | TRBJ2-3 | TRBV5-8 | once | TGTGCCAGCAGCTTGGGGGGGGGTCCAGATACGCAGTATTTT | CASSLGGGPDTQYF
TRBD1 | TRBJ1-5 | TRBV4-2 | . | TGTGCCAGCAGCCATAACAGGGGAAGCAATCAGCCCCAGCATTTT | CASSHNRGSNQPQHF
TRBD1 | TRBJ2-7 | TRBV5-4 | . | TGTGCCAGCAGCTTGGACAGGGGGAGGAACGAGCAGTACTTC | CASSLDRGRNEQYF
. | TRBJ1-1 | TRBV13 | . | TGTGCCAGCAGCCAGGCCGGGGTGGACACTGAAGCTTTCTTT | CASSQAGVDTEAFF
TRBD1 | TRBJ1-1 | TRBV2 | . | TGTGCCAGCAGTGAACAGGGGGTTGGCACTGAAGCTTTCTTT | CASSEQGVGTEAFF
TRBD2 | TRBJ2-1 | TRBV6-1 | . | TGTGCCAGCAGTGCCGTCGGACTAGTGGGAGAACTTTACAATGAGCAGTTCTTC | CASSAVGLVGELYNEQFF
. | TRBJ2-3 | TRBV9 | . | TGTGCCAGCAGCGTAGAAACCTACACAGATACGCAGTATTTT | CASSVETYTDTQYF
. | TRBJ2-3 | TRBV5-1 | . | TGCGCCAGCACCCCCGGTCTCCCAGATACGCAGTATTTT | CASTPGLPDTQYF
. | TRBJ1-5 | TRBV28 | . | TGTGCCAGCAGTTCCAGGGGCAATCAGCCCCAGCATTTT | CASSSRGNQPQHF
. | TRBJ1-5 | TRBV10-3 | . | TGTGCCATCACTGACAGTCTTAATCAGCCCCAGCATTTT | CAITDSLNQPQHF